This TCR beta chain was recovered during a study of immune cell composition in non-small cell lung cancer. V was cut by 5 bases and J by 0 bases, with 12 bases left in between. CDR1 is SGHRS and CDR2 is YFSETQ in the germline V gene. CDR3 length: 15 amino acids. Worth noting for this clone: Its antigen is as yet unknown.

Points from the study as a whole: Top 10 clone scores and clonality were higher in squamous than adenocarcinoma. Tumour-associated clones >0.5% occurred in under 40% of adenocarcinomas, about 69% of squamous. Adenocarcinomas with higher top tumour-associated clone frequency had more reactive TILs. Tumour TCR-beta clonality showed no significant link to smoking pack-years.

The assay was immunoSEQ multiplex PCR, and TCRdb's table has in-frame clones only and misses some. The sample includes thousands of clones, around 76% seen only once; the top ten take roughly 7%. This chain links TRBV5-1 with TRBJ2-1; perhaps TRBD2 as D (6 bases). The TCR was taken from a human donor with non-small cell lung cancer. The sequenced sample was lung tumor tissue. CDR3 DNA: TGCGCCAGCAGTTTCGGAGGGAACTCCTACAATGAGCAGTTCTTC. Translating it yields CASSFGGNSYNEQFF.